The 10 T cell receptor beta chains below come from one sample, sequenced in a study of blood T cell repertoires in COVID-19. The assay was immunoSEQ multiplex PCR, and TCRdb's table has in-frame clones only and misses some. Altogether approximately 100,000 clones are present, approximately 89% being singletons, with the ten largest covering approximately 10%. The sequencing sample was made of peripheral blood. These receptors came from a woman aged 30 to 39 with acute or convalescent COVID-19.

The CDR3 is CASSLGTGDPNQPQHF. CDR3 nucleotides: TGTGCCAGCAGCTTGGGGACAGGGGATCCCAATCAGCCCCAGCATTTT. The chain couples TRBV7-9 to TRBJ1-5, with 10 bases matching TRBD1. Unmatched junction bases numbered 5, after V lost 3 bases and J lost 3 bases. The CDR3 has 16 residues. CDR1 is SEHNR, CDR2 FQNEAQ, per germline (reference sequence).

The chain links TRBV11-3 to TRBJ1-6, with TRBD1 as a possible D gene (6 bases). Trimming removed 3 bases at V and 10 bases at J, with 13 bases between. There are 14 residues in the CDR3. Germline V gene lookup returns CDR1 SGHNT and CDR2 YENEEA. CDR3 amino acids: CASSFPGEGSPLHF. Here the CDR3 DNA reads TGTGCCAGCAGCTTCCCAGGGGAGGGATCACCCCTCCACTTT.

The genes are TRBV6-1 and TRBJ1-2; a weak D match, TRBD1 (6 bases). This CDR3 contains 15 residues. Trimming took 0 bases from V and 4 from J, leaving 12 bases between them. In germline, CDR1 is MNHNS, CDR2 SASEGT. CDR3 sequence reads: CASSEADLGGYGYTF. As DNA, the CDR3 is TGTGCCAGCAGTGAAGCGGACCTAGGGGGCTATGGCTACACCTTC.

The rearrangement links TRBV6-6 to TRBJ1-6; TRBD1 is a possible D gene (5 bases). This CDR3 spans 14 amino acids. Germline CDR1 and CDR2: MNHNY and SVGAGI (reference sequence). The V end lost 3 bases, the J end lost 9 bases, and 12 bases lay between the germline ends. CDR3 sequence: CASSYTTEVSPLHF. CDR3 in DNA: TGTGCCAGCAGTTATACGACAGAAGTTTCACCCCTCCACTTT.

J is TRBJ1-2 and V is TRBV28; a weak D match, TRBD1 (5 bases). The CDR3 is 13 residues long. Germline values: CDR1 MDHEN, CDR2 SYDVKM. V was cut by 6 bases and J by 5 bases, with 13 bases left in between. DNA of the CDR3: TGTGCCAGCAGGCCGGGACTCGTTTATGGCTACACCTTC. As protein: CASRPGLVYGYTF.

The J gene is TRBJ1-5, the V gene TRBV10-2, with 11 bases matching TRBD1. CDR3 size: 21 residues. The junction had 16 bases not matched to a gene; V was cut back by 1 base and J by 2 bases. Looked up from germline, CDR1 is WSHSY and CDR2 is SAAADI. The CDR3 DNA reads as TGCGCCAGCAGTGAGTTTTTATGGACAGGGGGCGATTTTGGGGGCAATCAGCCCCAGCATTTT. This sequence encodes CASSEFLWTGGDFGGNQPQHF.

This clone was seen at least ten times. The chain recombines TRBV11-2 with TRBJ1-4; possible D gene TRBD1, 5 bases. CDR3 length: 14 amino acids. Germline CDR1 and CDR2: SGHAT and FQNNGV. V lost 5 bases and J lost 8, with 15 bases in between. CDR3 sequence reads: CASSPTRAQEKLFF. CDR3 in DNA: TGTGCCAGCAGCCCCACCAGGGCGCAGGAAAAACTGTTTTTT.

The chain uses TRBV27 and TRBJ2-7, with D tentatively TRBD1 (7 bases). The CDR3 is 16 residues long. V lost 3 bases and J lost 2, with 17 bases in between. Germline CDR1 is MNHEY and CDR2 is SMNVEV (reference sequence). In DNA form, the CDR3 reads TGTGCCAGCAGTTTTAGAGGGGGGACAGTCGCCTACGAGCAGTACTTC. Translation gives CASSFRGGTVAYEQYF.

The genes are TRBV5-1 and TRBJ2-2, with D hard to call. The CDR3 runs 14 residues. Germline values: CDR1 SGHRS, CDR2 YFSETQ. The V end lost 7 bases, the J end lost 0 bases, and 10 bases lay between the germline ends. CDR3 DNA sequence: TGCGCCAGCCTCCCGACTCCGAACACCGGGGAGCTGTTTTTT. Residues: CASLPTPNTGELFF.

As DNA, the CDR3 is TGCGCCAGCAGCTTAGGAGCGGGGGGGAACACCGGGGAGCTGTTTTTT. It encodes CASSLGAGGNTGELFF. This rearrangement joins TRBV5-1 to TRBJ2-2; 9 positions agree with TRBD2. CDR1 is SGHRS, CDR2 YFSETQ, per germline. The CDR3 consists of 16 residues. The V segment lost 2 bases and the J segment 1 base; nucleotides outside the gene matches: 3. Variable domain in full (rest from reference TRBV5-1 and TRBJ2-2): KAGVTQTPRYLIKTRGQQVTLSCSPISGHRSVSWYQQTPGQGLQFLFEYFSETQRNKGNFPGRFSGRQFSNSRSEMNVSTLELGDSALYLCASSLGAGGNTGELFFGEGSRLTVL.